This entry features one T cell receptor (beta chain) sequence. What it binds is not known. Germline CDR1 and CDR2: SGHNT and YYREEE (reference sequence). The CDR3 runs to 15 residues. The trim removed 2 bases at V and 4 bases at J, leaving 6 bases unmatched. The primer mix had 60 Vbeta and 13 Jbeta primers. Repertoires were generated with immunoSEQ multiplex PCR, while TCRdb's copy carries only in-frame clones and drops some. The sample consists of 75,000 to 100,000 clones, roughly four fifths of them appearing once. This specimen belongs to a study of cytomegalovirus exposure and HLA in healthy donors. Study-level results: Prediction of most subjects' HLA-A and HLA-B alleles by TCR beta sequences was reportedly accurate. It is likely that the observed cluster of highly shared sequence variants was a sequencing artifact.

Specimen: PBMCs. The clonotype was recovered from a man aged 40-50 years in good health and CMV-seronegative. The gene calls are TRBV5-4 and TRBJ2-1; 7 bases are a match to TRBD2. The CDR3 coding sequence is TGTGCCAGCAGCTTCGTCGGGAGGAGTTACAATGAGCAGTTCTTC. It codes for CASSFVGRSYNEQFF.